This T cell receptor (beta chain) emerged from a study of blood T cells in healthy people across ages. A second PCR of roughly 7 to 11 cycles used a sample-barcoded 5' primer and a J-beta primer mix. Each TCR beta cDNA got a 12-nucleotide random molecular identifier. One entry per CDR3 protein results from TCRdb running MiXCR on the 5' RACE reads. The table lists 1.5 million to 2 million distinct CDR3 sequences, roughly 30% of them singletons, with roughly 8% in the top ten. As concerns this clonotype: A much larger clone sits a single nucleotide away, making a read error possible.

The germline gives CDR1 SEHNR, CDR2 FQNEAQ (reference sequence). The CDR3 runs 14 residues. Sequencing was carried out using blood. The chain recombines TRBV7-9 with TRBJ1-6, with D perhaps matching TRBD1 (5 bases). This TCR was sampled from a woman aged 25 to 39 in good health. The CDR3 DNA reads as TGTGCCAGCAGCTTAGAGACAGCTAATTCACCCCCCCACTTT. Encoded protein: CASSLETANSPPHF.